These 18 T cell receptor beta chains were all obtained from the same sample, sequenced in a study of T cell responses to AZD1222 COVID-19 vaccine. TCRdb keeps only in-frame clones here, not all; method: immunoSEQ multiplex PCR. The sample lists 92,000 or so clones, 90% occurring once. Sequenced here: peripheral blood, sampled on day 0 of AZD1222 vaccination. The receptor source for this set is an adult in good health.

The table lists this clone with a few counts. The gene calls are TRBV27 and TRBJ1-2; the D is unclear. Trimming shortened V by 2 bases and J by 7 bases, and 20 bases separated the two germline ends. Looked up from germline, CDR1 is MNHEY and CDR2 is SMNVEV (reference sequence). This CDR3 is built from 16 residues. The CDR3 protein is CASSLGHGIGGSGYTF. The CDR3 nucleotides are TGTGCCAGCAGTTTAGGTCATGGAATCGGTGGCAGTGGCTACACCTTC.

This chain connects TRBV14 to TRBJ1-2; the match to TRBD1 covers 12 bases. The ends lost 5 bases at V and 7 bases at J; junction bases unmatched: 8. The CDR3 has 15 residues. The germline CDR1 and CDR2 sequences are SGHDN and FVKESK. This CDR3 reads CASSNTGTGGFGYTF. The CDR3 nucleotides read TGTGCCAGCAGCAATACCGGGACAGGGGGCTTTGGCTACACCTTC. The variable domain in full, completed from reference TRBV14 and TRBJ1-2, reads EAGVTQFPSHSVIEKGQTVTLRCDPISGHDNLYWYRRVMGKEIKFLLHFVKESKQDESGMPNNRFLAERTGGTYSTLKVQPAELEDSGVYFCASSNTGTGGFGYTFGSGTRLTVV.

The chain links TRBV27 to TRBJ2-2; possibly TRBD1 or TRBD2 for D (5 bases each). The V gene lost 8 bases and the J gene lost 5 bases, with 15 bases spanning the gap. CDR1 MNHEY and CDR2 SMNVEV come from the germline V gene (reference sequence). The CDR3 runs to 14 residues. CDR3 amino acids: CASSRGALTGELFF. In nucleotides, the CDR3 is TGTGCCAGCTCGAGGGGCGCTTTAACCGGGGAGCTGTTTTTT.

V and J are TRBV5-1 and TRBJ2-5; 9 positions match TRBD1. The germline V gene has CDR1 SGHRS and CDR2 YFSETQ. Trimming cost V 3 bases and J 1 base; bases outside gene matches: 4. This CDR3 spans 15 amino acids. This CDR3 is CASSSQGQGQETQYF. The DNA of the CDR3 is TGCGCCAGCAGCTCCCAGGGACAGGGCCAAGAGACCCAGTACTTC.

The chain employs TRBV18 and TRBJ1-1; D gene uncertain. The germline V gene encodes CDR1 KGHSH and CDR2 LQKENI. V lost 1 base and J 8 bases, leaving 8 bases between the germline ends. The CDR3 consists of 12 residues. CDR3 sequence (DNA): TGTGCCAGCTCACCACAGGGCAGAGAAGCTTTCTTT. It encodes CASSPQGREAFF. Together with reference TRBV18 and TRBJ1-1, the CDR3 gives the full variable domain: NAGVMQNPRHLVRRRGQEARLRCSPMKGHSHVYWYRQLPEEGLKFMVYLQKENIIDESGMPKERFSAEFPKEGPSILRIQQVVRGDSAAYFCASSPQGREAFFGQGTRLTVV.

V usage is TRBV6-1 and J usage is TRBJ2-5; D not certain. Trimming stripped 3 bases from V and 5 bases from J, with 10 bases between. This CDR3 is built from 13 residues. Germline loops: CDR1 MNHNS, CDR2 SASEGT. In nucleotides, the CDR3 is TGTGCCAGCAGTGACCTCTTGAAGGAGACCCAGTACTTC. Protein: CASSDLLKETQYF.

The J gene is TRBJ2-7, the V gene TRBV24-1, with D perhaps TRBD1 (5 bases). Germline CDR1 reads KGHDR; CDR2 reads SFDVKD. The ends were cut back, 4 bases at V and 3 bases at J, with 18 bases in the middle. The CDR3 covers 16 residues. This chain's CDR3 is CATSDSTGEVSYEQYF. The CDR3 region has the DNA TGTGCCACCAGTGACTCTACAGGTGAGGTGAGCTACGAGCAGTACTTC.

V gene TRBV4-3 combines with J gene TRBJ2-3, with 10 bases identical to TRBD2. The CDR3 is 17 amino acids. J was trimmed by 8 bases and V by 0 bases; bases with no gene match: 11. Germline assignment: CDR1 LGHNA and CDR2 YSLEER. For the CDR3, the DNA is TGCGCCAGCAGCCAAGATCGGGCTAGCGGGAGACCCCGTACGCAGTATTTT. It translates to CASSQDRASGRPRTQYF.

The chain combines TRBV14 with TRBJ2-7; D call uncertain. Germline CDR1 is SGHDN and CDR2 is FVKESK. V shed 0 bases and J shed 3 bases, with 12 bases lying between them. The CDR3 contains 15 residues. The CDR3 sequence is CASSQDRALIYEQYF. In nucleotides, the CDR3 is TGTGCCAGCAGCCAAGATAGGGCGCTTATCTACGAGCAGTACTTC.

This CDR3 is CASSSRAQGNSPLHF. CDR3 nucleotides: TGCGCCAGCAGCTCCCGGGCCCAGGGGAATTCACCCCTCCACTTT. The rearrangement links TRBV5-1 to TRBJ1-6; the D gene is possibly TRBD1 (6 bases). The V and J ends lost 3 bases and 7 bases respectively, with 14 bases between them. Germline assignment: CDR1 SGHRS and CDR2 YFSETQ. The CDR3 consists of 15 residues.

This chain joins TRBV28 and TRBJ2-7; 8 nucleotides agree with TRBD1. V gave up 4 bases and J gave up 2 bases; unmatched junction bases: 7. CDR3 length equals 15 residues. Looked up from germline, CDR1 is MDHEN and CDR2 is SYDVKM. CDR3 sequence (DNA): TGTGCCAGCAGTTGGGGACAGGTGAAGACCTACGAGCAGTACTTC. Amino acids: CASSWGQVKTYEQYF. The whole variable domain, filled in from reference TRBV28 and TRBJ2-7, reads DVKVTQSSRYLVKRTGEKVFLECVQDMDHENMFWYRQDPGLGLRLIYFSYDVKMKEKGDIPEGYSVSREKKERFSLILESASTNQTSMYLCASSWGQVKTYEQYFGPGTRLTVT.

This clone was picked up a small number of times. The V and J genes are TRBV2 and TRBJ2-5, with D maybe TRBD1 (6 bases). V shed 4 bases and J shed 5 bases, with 11 bases lying between them. The CDR3 has 13 amino acids. Germline CDR1 is SNHLY and CDR2 is FYNNEI. CDR3 nucleotides: TGTGCCAGCAGTGCCACAGGGTACGAGACCCAGTACTTC. It encodes CASSATGYETQYF.

The chain employs TRBV21-1 and TRBJ1-1. TRBV21-1 is a pseudogene. This CDR3 comprises 14 residues. Here the CDR3 DNA reads TGTGCCAGCAGCTCCGGACGGACGAACACTGAAGCTTTCTTT. Encoded protein: CASSSGRTNTEAFF.

The CDR3 DNA sequence: TGTGCCAGCAGCATCGGGACGGCTCGTCGAGAAAAACTGTTTTTT. Its protein product is CASSIGTARREKLFF. This chain links TRBV7-2 with TRBJ1-4, with D maybe TRBD1 (5 bases). This CDR3 comprises 15 residues. The V gene lost 5 bases and the J gene lost 8 bases, with 18 bases spanning the gap. CDR1 is SGHTA and CDR2 is FQGNSA in the germline V gene.

Only a few counts were recorded for this clone. The chain couples TRBV10-2 to TRBJ2-7; no definite D call. Trimming shortened V by 3 bases and J by 2 bases, and 14 bases separated the two germline ends. The CDR3 spans 15 residues. CDR1 is WSHSY and CDR2 is SAAADI in the germline V gene. This CDR3 is CASSDSVSHPYEQYF. The CDR3 DNA is TGCGCCAGCAGTGACAGCGTCAGCCACCCCTACGAGCAGTACTTC.

The chain employs TRBV4-3 and TRBJ2-7; D remains unclear. Trimming took 0 bases from V and 2 from J, leaving 11 bases between them. The CDR3 spans 15 residues. From germline, CDR1 is LGHNA and CDR2 YSLEER. CDR3 residues: CASSQELAIPYEQYF. Written as DNA, the CDR3 is TGCGCCAGCAGCCAAGAGTTGGCCATACCCTACGAGCAGTACTTC.

This clone was detected only once. The V gene is TRBV6-5, the J gene TRBJ1-2; 7 bases are shared with TRBD1. Trimming cost V 2 bases and J 3 bases; bases outside gene matches: 6. The V gene's germline CDR1 is MNHEY and CDR2 SVGAGI. The CDR3 extends over 15 amino acids. This chain's CDR3 is CASSYDYDRDYGYTF. The CDR3 DNA follows: TGTGCCAGCAGTTACGACTACGACAGGGACTATGGCTACACCTTC.

V gene TRBV7-8 combines with J gene TRBJ2-1; maybe TRBD2 (6 bases). Trimming removed 1 base from V and 0 bases from J, with 10 bases in between. The CDR3 covers 16 residues. Germline V CDR1 and CDR2: SGHVS, FQNEAQ. The CDR3 reads CASSLEAGSSYNEQFF. The DNA of the CDR3 is TGTGCCAGCAGCTTAGAAGCCGGGAGCTCCTACAATGAGCAGTTCTTC.